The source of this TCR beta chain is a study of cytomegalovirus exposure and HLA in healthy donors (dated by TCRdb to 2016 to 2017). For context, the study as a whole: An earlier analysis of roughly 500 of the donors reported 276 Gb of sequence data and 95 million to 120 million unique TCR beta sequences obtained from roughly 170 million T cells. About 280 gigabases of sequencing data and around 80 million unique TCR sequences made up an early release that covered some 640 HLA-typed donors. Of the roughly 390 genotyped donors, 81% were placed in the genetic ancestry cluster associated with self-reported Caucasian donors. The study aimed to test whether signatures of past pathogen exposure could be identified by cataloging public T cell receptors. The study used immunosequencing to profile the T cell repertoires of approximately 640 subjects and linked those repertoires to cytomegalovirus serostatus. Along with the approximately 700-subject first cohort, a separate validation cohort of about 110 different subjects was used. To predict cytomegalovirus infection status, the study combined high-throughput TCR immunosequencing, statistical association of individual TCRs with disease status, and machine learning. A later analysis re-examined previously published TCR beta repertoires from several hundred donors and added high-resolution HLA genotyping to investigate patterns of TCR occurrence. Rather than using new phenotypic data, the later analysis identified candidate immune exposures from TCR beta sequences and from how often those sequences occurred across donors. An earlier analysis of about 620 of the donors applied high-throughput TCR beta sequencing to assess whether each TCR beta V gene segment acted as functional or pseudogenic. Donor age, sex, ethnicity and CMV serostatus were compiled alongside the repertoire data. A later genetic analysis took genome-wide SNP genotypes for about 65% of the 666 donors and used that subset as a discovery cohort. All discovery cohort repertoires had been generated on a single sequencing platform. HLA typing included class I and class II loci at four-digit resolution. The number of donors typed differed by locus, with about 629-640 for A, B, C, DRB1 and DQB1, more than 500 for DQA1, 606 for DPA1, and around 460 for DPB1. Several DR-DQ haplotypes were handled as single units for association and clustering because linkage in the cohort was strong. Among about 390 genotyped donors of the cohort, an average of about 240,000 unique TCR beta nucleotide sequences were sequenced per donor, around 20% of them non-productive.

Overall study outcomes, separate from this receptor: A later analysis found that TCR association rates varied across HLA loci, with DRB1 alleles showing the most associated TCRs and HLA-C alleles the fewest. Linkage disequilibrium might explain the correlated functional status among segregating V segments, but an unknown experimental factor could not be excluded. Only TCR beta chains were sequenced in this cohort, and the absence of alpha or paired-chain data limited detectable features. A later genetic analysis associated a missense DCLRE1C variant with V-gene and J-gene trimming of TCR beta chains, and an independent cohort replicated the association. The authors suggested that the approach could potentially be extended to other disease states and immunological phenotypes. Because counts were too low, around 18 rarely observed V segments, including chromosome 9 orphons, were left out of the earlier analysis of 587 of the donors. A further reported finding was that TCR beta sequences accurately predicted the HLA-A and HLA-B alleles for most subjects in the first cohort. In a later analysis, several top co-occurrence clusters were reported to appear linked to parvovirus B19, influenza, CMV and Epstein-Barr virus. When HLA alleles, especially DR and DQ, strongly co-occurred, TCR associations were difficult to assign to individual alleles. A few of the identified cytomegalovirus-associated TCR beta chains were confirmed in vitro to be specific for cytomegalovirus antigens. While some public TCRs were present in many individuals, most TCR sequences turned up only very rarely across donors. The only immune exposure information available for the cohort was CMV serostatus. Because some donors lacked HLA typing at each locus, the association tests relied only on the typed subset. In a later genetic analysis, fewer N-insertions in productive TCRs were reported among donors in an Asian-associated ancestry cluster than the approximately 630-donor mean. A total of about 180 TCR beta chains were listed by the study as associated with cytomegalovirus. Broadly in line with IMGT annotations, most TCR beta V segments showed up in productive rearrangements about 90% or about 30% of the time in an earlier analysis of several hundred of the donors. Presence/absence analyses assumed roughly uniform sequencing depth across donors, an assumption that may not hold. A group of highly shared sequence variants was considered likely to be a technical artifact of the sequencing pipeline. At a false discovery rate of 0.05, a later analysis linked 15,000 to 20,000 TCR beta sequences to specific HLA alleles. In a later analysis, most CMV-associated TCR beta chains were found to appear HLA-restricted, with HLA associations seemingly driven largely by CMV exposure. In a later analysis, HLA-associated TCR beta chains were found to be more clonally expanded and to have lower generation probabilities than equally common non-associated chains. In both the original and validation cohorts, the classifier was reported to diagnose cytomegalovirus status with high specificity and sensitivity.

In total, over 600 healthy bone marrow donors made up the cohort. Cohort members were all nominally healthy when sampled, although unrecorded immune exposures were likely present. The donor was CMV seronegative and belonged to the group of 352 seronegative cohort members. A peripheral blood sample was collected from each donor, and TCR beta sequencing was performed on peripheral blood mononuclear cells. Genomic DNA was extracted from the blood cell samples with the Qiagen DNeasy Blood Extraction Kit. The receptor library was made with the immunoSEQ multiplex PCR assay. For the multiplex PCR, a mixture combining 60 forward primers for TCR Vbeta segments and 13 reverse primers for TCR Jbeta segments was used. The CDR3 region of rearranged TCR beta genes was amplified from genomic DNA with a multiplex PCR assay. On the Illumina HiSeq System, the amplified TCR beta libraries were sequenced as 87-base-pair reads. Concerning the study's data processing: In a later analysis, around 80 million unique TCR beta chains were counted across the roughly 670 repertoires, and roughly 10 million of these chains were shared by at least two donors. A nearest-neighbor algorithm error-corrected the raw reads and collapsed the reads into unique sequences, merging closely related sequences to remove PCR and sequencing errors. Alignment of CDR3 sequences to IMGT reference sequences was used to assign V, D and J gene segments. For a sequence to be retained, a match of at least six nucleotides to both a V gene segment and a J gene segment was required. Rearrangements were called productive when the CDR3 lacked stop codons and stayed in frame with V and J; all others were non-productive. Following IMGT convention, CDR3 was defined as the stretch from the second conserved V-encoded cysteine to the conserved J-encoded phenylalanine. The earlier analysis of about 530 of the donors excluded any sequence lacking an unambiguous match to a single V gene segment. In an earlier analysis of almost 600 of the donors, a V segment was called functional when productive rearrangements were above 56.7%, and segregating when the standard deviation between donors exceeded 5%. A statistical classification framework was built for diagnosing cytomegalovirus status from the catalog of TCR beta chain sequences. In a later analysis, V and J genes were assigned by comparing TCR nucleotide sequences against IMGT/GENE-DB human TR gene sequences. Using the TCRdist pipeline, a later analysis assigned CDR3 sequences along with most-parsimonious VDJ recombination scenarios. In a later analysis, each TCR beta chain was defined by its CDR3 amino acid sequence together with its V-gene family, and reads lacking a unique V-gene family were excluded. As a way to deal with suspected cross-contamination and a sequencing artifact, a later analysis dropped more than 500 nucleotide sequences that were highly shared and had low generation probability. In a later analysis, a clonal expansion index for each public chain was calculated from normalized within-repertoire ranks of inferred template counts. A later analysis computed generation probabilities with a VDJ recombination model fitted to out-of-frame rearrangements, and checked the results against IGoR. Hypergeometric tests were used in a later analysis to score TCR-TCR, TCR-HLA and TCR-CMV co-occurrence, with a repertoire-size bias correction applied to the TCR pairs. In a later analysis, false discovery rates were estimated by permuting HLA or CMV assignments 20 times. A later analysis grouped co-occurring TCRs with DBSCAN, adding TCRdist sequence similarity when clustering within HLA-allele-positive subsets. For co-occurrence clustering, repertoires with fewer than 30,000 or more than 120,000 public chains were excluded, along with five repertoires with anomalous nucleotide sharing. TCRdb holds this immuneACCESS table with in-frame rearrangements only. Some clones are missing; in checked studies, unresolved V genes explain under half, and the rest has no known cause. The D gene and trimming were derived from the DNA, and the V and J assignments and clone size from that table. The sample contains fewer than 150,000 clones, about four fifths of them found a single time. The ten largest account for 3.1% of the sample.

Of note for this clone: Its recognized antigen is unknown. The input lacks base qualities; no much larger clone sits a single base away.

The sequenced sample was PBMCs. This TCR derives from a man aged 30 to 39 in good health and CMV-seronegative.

The CDR3 reads CATSREISEPDQPQHF. DNA sequence: TGTGCCACCAGCAGAGAGATATCGGAGCCCGATCAGCCCCAGCATTTT. This chain is built from TRBV15 and TRBJ1-5; the D gene lacks a confident call. V loses 0 bases, J loses 5 bases, and the germline ends lie 14 bases apart. As encoded in the germline V gene (reference sequence), CDR1 is LNHNV while CDR2 is YYDKDF. The CDR3 holds 16 amino acids from the cysteine to the phenylalanine. The DNA shown is the 48-base CDR3, in frame from base 1.